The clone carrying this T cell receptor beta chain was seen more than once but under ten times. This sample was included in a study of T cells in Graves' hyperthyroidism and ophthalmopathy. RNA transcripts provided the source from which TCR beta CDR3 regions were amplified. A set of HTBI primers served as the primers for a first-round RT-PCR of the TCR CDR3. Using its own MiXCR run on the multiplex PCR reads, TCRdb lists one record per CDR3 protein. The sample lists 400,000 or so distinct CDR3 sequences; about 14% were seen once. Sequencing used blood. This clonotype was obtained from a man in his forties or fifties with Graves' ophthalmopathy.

The CDR3 sequence: CASSPLFWGRETQYF. CDR3 DNA: TGTGCCAGCAGCCCCCTCTTTTGGGGGAGGGAGACCCAGTACTTC. This chain uses TRBV7-9 with TRBJ2-5; D possibly corresponds to TRBD2 (6 bases). Germline CDR1 SEHNR, CDR2 FQNEAQ (reference sequence). V lost 5 bases and J 5 bases, leaving 18 bases between the germline ends. CDR3 length equals 15 residues.